The clone carrying this T cell receptor (beta chain) has only a few counts. Antigen: not known. The CDR3 loop spans 15 amino acids. Germline V CDR1 and CDR2: SQVTM, ANQGSEA. The V gene end was trimmed by 0 bases and the J gene end by 5 bases; junction bases not matched to a gene: 6. The use of a sample-barcoded 5' primer and a J-beta primer mix characterized a second PCR of roughly 6 to 11 cycles. TCRdb analysed the 5' RACE reads with MiXCR anew, one entry per CDR3 protein. The table lists about 720,000 distinct CDR3 sequences, 25% of them singletons, with roughly 3.5% in the top ten. Per sample, extraction of total RNA gave at least 5.5 micrograms in every case. The data are from a study of blood T cells in healthy people across ages. Study-level results: Diversity of TCR beta per million T cells declined in a roughly linear way with age.

These data also formed part of another study, on T cells of mothers and their children. That publication notes: Donation involved a few healthy Caucasian mothers and the six children that they had. During the second PCR, the M1S primer introduced sample barcodes along with 2-4 random nucleotides.

The material sequenced was blood. The chain recombines TRBV29-1 with TRBJ2-5; TRBD1 matches at 10 bases. This sequence originates from a boy aged 5-17 years in good health. CDR3 coding DNA: TGCAGCGTTGAAGATTGGACAGGGGGGGTGGAGACCCAGTACTTC. This sequence encodes CSVEDWTGGVETQYF. The variable domain in full, completed from reference TRBV29-1 and TRBJ2-5, reads SAVISQKPSRDICQRGTSLTIQCQVDSQVTMMFWYRQQPGQSLTLIATANQGSEATYESGFVIDKFPISRPNLTFSTLTVSNMSPEDSSIYLCSVEDWTGGVETQYFGPGTRLLVL.